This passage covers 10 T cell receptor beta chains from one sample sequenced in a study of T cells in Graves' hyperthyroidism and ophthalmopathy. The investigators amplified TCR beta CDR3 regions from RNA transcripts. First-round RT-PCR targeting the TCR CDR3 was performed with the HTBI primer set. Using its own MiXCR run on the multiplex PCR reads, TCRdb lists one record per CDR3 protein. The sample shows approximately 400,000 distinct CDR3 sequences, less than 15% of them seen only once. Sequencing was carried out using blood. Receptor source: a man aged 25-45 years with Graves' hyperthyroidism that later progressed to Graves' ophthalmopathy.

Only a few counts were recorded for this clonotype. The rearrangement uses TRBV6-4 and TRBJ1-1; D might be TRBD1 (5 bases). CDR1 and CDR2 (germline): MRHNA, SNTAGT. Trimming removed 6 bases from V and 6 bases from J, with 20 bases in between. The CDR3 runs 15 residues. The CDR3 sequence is CASRGTVSPGAEAFF. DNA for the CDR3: TGTGCCAGCAGGGGGACGGTATCCCCGGGCGCTGAAGCTTTCTTT.

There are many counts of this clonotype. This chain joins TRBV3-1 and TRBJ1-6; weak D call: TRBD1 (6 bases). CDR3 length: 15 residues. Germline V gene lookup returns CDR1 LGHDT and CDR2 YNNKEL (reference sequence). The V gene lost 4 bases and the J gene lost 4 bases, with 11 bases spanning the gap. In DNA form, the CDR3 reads TGTGCCAGCAGCCTTGGGGGGGCTTATAATTCACCCCTCCACTTT. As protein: CASSLGGAYNSPLHF.

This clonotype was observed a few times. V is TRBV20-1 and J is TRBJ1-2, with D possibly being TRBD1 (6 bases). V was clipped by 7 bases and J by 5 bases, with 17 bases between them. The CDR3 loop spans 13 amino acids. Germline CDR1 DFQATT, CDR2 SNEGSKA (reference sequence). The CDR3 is CSVPTGDFYGYTF. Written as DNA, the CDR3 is TGCAGTGTCCCGACAGGCGATTTTTATGGCTACACCTTC.

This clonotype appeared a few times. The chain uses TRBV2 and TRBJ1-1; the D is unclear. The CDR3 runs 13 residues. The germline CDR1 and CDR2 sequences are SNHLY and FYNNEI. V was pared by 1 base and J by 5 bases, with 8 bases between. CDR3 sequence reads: CASSEERRTEAFF. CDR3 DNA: TGTGCCAGCAGTGAAGAGAGAAGAACTGAAGCTTTCTTT.

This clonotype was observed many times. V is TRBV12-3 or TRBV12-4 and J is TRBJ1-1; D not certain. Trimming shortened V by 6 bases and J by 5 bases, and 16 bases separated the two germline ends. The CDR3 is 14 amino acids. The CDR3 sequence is CASSHGRLRTEAFF. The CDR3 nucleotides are TGTGCCAGCAGCCATGGACGGTTGCGAACTGAAGCTTTCTTT.

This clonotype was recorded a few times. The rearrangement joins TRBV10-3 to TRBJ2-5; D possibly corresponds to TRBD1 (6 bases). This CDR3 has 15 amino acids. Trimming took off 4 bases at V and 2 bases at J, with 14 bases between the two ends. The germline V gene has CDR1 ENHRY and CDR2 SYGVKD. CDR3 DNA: TGTGCCATCAGTGCTGGACAGTCTCCGCAAGAGACCCAGTACTTC. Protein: CAISAGQSPQETQYF.

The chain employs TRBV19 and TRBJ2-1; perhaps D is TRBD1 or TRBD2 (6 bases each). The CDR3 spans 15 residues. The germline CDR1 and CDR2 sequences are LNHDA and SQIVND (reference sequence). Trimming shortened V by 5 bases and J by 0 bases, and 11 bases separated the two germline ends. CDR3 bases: TGTGCCAGTAGTCTCGGGGGCAACTCCTACAATGAGCAGTTCTTC. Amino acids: CASSLGGNSYNEQFF.

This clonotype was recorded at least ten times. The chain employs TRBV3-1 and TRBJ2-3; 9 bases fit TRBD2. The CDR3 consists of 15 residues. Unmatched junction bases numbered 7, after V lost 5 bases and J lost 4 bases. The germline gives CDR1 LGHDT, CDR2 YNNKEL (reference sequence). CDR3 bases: TGTGCCAGCAGCACGCGGGGGGGAAGTTCAGATACGCAGTATTTT. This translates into CASSTRGGSSDTQYF.

The CDR3 loop reads CASSEQTGEGVIQYF. The CDR3 DNA is TGTGCCAGCAGCGAACAGACAGGGGAAGGGGTCATTCAGTACTTC. The chain combines TRBV2 with TRBJ2-4; 8 nucleotides align to TRBD1. J lost 9 bases, V lost 6 bases, and 13 bases had no gene match. The germline V gene has CDR1 SNHLY and CDR2 FYNNEI. The length of the CDR3 is 15 residues.

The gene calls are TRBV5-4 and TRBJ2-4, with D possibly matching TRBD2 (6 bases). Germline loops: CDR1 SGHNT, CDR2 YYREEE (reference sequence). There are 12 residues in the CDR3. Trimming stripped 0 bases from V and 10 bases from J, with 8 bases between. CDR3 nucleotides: TGTGCCAGCAGCTTGGAACGGGAGATTCAGTACTTC. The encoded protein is CASSLEREIQYF.